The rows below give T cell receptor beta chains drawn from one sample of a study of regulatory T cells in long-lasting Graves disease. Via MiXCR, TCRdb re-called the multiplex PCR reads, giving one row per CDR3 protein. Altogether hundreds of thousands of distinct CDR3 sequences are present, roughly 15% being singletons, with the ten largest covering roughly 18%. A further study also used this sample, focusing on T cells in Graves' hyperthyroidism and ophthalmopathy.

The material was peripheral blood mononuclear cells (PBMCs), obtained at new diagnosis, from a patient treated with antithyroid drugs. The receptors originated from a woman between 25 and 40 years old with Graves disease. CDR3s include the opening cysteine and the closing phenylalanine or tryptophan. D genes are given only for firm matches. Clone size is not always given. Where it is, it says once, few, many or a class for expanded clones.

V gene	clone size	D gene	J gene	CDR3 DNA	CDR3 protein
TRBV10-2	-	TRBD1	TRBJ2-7	TGCGCCAGCAGCGTCCCGGACAGGGCCTACGAGCAGTACTTC	CASSVPDRAYEQYF
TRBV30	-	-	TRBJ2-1	TGTGCCTGGAGTCCACAGGGTATCGCCTACAATGAGCAGTTCTTC	CAWSPQGIAYNEQFF
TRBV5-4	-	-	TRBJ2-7	TGTGCCAGCAGCGCACGTACGGGCGGGCACTCCTACGAGCAGTACTTC	CASSARTGGHSYEQYF
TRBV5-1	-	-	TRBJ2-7	TGCGCCAGCAGCTTGGAGGTGGGCCTCTTTTCGAACGAGCAGTACTTC	CASSLEVGLFSNEQYF
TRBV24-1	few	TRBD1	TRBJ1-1	TGTGCCACCAGTGATTTTGGGACAGGGGGGCACCGAGCTTTCTTT	CATSDFGTGGHRAFF
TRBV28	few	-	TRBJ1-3	TGTGCCAGCGGGACAACCGCAGTAGAAGGAAACACCATATATTTT	CASGTTAVEGNTIYF
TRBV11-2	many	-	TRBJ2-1	TGTGCCAGCAGCTTCGAGGCGGGGCCGAACAATGAGCAGTTCTTC	CASSFEAGPNNEQFF
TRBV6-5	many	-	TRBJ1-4	TGTGCCAGCAGTTACCAAGGTCCGGGGTCGGTTAATGAAAAACTGTTTTTT	CASSYQGPGSVNEKLFF
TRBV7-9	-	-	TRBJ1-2	TGTGCCAGCAGCCCCCCTTGGGGGGGCGAGGAAGACTATGGCTACACCTTC	CASSPPWGGEEDYGYTF
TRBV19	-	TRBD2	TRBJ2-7	TGTGCCAGTGCAAGGACTAGCGGGACCTACGAGCAGTACTTC	CASARTSGTYEQYF
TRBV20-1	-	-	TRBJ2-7	TGCAGTGCTAGACTTGCGACGGAGCAGTACTTC	CSARLATEQYF
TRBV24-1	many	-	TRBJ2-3	TGTGCCACCAGTGATCTGACAGCCACGAGGATGGGTACGCAGTATTTT	CATSDLTATRMGTQYF
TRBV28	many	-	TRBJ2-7	TGTGCCAGCAGTCGCCCGAGACTAGGAAATTACGAGCAGTACTTC	CASSRPRLGNYEQYF